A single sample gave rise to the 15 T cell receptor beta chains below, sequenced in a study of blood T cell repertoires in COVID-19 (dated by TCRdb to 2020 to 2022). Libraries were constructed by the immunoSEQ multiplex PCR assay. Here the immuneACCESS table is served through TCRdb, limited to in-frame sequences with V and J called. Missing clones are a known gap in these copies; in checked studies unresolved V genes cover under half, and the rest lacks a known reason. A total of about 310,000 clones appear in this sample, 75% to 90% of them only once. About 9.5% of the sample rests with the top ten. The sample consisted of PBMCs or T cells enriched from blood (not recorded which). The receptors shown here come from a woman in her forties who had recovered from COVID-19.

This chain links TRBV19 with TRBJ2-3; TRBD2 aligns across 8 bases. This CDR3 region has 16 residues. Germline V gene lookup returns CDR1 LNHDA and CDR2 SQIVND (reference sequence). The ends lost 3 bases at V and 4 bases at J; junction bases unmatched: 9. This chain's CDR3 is CASSIRAGGRPDTQYF. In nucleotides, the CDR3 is TGTGCCAGTAGTATCAGGGCGGGGGGTCGCCCAGATACGCAGTATTTT.

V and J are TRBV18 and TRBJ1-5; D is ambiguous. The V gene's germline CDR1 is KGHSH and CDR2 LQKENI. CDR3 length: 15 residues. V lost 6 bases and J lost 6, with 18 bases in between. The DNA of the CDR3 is TGTGCCAGCTCTCCTTATGCGGGGTTTGGTCAGCCCCAGCATTTT. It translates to CASSPYAGFGQPQHF.

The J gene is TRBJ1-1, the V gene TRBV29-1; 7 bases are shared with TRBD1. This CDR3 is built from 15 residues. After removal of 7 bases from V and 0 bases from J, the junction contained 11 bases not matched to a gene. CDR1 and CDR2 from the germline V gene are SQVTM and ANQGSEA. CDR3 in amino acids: CSAPPGGQMNTEAFF. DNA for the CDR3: TGCAGCGCCCCTCCCGGGGGACAGATGAACACTGAAGCTTTCTTT.

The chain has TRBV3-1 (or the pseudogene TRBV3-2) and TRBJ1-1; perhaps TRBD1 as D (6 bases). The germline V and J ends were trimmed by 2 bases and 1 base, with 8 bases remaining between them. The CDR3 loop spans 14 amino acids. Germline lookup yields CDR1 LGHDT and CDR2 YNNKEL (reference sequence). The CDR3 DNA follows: TGTGCCAGCAGCCAATTCAGGGGGAACACTGAAGCTTTCTTT. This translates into CASSQFRGNTEAFF.

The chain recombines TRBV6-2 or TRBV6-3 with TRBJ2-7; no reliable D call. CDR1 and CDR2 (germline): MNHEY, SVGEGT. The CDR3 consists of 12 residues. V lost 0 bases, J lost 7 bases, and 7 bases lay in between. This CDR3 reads CASSYSSPEQYF. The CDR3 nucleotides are TGTGCCAGCAGTTACTCGAGCCCGGAGCAGTACTTC.

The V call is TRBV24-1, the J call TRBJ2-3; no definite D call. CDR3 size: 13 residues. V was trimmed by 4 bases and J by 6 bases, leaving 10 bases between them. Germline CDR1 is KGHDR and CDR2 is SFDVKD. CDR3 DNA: TGTGCCACCAGTGACACATTAACGGATACGCAGTATTTT. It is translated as CATSDTLTDTQYF.

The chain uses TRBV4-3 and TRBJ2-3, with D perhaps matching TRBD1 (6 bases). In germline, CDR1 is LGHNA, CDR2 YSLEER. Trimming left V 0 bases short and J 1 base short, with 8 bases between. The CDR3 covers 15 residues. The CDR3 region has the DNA TGCGCCAGCAGCCAAGAAGCAGGGGGCACAGATACGCAGTATTTT. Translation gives CASSQEAGGTDTQYF.

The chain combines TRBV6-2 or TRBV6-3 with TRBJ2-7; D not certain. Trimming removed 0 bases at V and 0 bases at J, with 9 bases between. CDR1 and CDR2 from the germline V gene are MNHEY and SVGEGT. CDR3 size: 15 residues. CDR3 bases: TGTGCCAGCAGTTACTCGGTTTACAGCTCCTACGAGCAGTACTTC. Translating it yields CASSYSVYSSYEQYF.

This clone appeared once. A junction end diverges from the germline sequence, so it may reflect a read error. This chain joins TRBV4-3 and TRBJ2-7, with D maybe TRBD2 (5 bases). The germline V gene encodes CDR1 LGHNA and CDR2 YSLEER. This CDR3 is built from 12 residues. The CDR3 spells CASSIQAGKADF. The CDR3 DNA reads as TGCGCCAGCAGCATCCAGGCCGGCAAAGCGGACTTC.

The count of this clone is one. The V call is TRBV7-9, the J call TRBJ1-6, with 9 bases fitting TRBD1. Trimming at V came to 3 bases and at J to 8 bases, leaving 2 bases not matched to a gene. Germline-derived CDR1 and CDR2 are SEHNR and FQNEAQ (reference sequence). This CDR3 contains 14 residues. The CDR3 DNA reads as TGTGCCAGCAGCTTGGGACAGGGACATTCACCCCTCCACTTT. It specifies CASSLGQGHSPLHF.

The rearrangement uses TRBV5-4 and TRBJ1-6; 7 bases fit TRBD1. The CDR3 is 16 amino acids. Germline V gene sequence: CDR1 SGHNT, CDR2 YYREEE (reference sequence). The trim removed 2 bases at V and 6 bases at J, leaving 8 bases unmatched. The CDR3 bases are TGTGCCAGCAGCTTCGGGACAGTAATTTCTAATTCACCCCTCCACTTT. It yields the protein CASSFGTVISNSPLHF. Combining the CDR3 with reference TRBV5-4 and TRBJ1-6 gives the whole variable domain ETGVTQSPTHLIKTRGQQVTLRCSSQSGHNTVSWYQQALGQGPQFIFQYYREEENGRGNFPPRFSGLQFPNYSSELNVNALELDDSALYLCASSFGTVISNSPLHFGNGTRLTVT.

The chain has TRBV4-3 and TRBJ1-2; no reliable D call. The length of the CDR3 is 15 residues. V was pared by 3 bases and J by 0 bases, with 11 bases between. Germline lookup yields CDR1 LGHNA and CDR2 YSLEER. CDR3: CASSHEHPTNYGYTF. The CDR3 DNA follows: TGCGCCAGCAGCCACGAGCATCCTACTAACTATGGCTACACCTTC.

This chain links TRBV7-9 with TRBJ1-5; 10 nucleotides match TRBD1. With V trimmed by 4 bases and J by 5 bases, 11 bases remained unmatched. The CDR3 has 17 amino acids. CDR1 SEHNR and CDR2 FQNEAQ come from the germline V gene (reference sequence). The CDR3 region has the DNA TGTGCCAGCAGCTCCCCCACCGGGACAGGGGCGGATCAGCCCCAGCATTTT. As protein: CASSSPTGTGADQPQHF.

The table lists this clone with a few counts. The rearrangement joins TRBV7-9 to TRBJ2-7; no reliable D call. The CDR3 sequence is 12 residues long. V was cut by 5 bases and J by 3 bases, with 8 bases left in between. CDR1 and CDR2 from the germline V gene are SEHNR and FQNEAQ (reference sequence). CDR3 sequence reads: CASSRSVYEQYF. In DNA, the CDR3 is TGTGCCAGCAGCCGGAGTGTCTACGAGCAGTACTTC.

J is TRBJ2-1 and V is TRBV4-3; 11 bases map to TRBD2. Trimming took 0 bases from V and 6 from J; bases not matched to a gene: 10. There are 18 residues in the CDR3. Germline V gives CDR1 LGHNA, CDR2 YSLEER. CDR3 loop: CASSQDRRGGLAGNEQFF. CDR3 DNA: TGCGCCAGCAGCCAAGATAGGAGGGGAGGACTAGCGGGCAATGAGCAGTTCTTC.